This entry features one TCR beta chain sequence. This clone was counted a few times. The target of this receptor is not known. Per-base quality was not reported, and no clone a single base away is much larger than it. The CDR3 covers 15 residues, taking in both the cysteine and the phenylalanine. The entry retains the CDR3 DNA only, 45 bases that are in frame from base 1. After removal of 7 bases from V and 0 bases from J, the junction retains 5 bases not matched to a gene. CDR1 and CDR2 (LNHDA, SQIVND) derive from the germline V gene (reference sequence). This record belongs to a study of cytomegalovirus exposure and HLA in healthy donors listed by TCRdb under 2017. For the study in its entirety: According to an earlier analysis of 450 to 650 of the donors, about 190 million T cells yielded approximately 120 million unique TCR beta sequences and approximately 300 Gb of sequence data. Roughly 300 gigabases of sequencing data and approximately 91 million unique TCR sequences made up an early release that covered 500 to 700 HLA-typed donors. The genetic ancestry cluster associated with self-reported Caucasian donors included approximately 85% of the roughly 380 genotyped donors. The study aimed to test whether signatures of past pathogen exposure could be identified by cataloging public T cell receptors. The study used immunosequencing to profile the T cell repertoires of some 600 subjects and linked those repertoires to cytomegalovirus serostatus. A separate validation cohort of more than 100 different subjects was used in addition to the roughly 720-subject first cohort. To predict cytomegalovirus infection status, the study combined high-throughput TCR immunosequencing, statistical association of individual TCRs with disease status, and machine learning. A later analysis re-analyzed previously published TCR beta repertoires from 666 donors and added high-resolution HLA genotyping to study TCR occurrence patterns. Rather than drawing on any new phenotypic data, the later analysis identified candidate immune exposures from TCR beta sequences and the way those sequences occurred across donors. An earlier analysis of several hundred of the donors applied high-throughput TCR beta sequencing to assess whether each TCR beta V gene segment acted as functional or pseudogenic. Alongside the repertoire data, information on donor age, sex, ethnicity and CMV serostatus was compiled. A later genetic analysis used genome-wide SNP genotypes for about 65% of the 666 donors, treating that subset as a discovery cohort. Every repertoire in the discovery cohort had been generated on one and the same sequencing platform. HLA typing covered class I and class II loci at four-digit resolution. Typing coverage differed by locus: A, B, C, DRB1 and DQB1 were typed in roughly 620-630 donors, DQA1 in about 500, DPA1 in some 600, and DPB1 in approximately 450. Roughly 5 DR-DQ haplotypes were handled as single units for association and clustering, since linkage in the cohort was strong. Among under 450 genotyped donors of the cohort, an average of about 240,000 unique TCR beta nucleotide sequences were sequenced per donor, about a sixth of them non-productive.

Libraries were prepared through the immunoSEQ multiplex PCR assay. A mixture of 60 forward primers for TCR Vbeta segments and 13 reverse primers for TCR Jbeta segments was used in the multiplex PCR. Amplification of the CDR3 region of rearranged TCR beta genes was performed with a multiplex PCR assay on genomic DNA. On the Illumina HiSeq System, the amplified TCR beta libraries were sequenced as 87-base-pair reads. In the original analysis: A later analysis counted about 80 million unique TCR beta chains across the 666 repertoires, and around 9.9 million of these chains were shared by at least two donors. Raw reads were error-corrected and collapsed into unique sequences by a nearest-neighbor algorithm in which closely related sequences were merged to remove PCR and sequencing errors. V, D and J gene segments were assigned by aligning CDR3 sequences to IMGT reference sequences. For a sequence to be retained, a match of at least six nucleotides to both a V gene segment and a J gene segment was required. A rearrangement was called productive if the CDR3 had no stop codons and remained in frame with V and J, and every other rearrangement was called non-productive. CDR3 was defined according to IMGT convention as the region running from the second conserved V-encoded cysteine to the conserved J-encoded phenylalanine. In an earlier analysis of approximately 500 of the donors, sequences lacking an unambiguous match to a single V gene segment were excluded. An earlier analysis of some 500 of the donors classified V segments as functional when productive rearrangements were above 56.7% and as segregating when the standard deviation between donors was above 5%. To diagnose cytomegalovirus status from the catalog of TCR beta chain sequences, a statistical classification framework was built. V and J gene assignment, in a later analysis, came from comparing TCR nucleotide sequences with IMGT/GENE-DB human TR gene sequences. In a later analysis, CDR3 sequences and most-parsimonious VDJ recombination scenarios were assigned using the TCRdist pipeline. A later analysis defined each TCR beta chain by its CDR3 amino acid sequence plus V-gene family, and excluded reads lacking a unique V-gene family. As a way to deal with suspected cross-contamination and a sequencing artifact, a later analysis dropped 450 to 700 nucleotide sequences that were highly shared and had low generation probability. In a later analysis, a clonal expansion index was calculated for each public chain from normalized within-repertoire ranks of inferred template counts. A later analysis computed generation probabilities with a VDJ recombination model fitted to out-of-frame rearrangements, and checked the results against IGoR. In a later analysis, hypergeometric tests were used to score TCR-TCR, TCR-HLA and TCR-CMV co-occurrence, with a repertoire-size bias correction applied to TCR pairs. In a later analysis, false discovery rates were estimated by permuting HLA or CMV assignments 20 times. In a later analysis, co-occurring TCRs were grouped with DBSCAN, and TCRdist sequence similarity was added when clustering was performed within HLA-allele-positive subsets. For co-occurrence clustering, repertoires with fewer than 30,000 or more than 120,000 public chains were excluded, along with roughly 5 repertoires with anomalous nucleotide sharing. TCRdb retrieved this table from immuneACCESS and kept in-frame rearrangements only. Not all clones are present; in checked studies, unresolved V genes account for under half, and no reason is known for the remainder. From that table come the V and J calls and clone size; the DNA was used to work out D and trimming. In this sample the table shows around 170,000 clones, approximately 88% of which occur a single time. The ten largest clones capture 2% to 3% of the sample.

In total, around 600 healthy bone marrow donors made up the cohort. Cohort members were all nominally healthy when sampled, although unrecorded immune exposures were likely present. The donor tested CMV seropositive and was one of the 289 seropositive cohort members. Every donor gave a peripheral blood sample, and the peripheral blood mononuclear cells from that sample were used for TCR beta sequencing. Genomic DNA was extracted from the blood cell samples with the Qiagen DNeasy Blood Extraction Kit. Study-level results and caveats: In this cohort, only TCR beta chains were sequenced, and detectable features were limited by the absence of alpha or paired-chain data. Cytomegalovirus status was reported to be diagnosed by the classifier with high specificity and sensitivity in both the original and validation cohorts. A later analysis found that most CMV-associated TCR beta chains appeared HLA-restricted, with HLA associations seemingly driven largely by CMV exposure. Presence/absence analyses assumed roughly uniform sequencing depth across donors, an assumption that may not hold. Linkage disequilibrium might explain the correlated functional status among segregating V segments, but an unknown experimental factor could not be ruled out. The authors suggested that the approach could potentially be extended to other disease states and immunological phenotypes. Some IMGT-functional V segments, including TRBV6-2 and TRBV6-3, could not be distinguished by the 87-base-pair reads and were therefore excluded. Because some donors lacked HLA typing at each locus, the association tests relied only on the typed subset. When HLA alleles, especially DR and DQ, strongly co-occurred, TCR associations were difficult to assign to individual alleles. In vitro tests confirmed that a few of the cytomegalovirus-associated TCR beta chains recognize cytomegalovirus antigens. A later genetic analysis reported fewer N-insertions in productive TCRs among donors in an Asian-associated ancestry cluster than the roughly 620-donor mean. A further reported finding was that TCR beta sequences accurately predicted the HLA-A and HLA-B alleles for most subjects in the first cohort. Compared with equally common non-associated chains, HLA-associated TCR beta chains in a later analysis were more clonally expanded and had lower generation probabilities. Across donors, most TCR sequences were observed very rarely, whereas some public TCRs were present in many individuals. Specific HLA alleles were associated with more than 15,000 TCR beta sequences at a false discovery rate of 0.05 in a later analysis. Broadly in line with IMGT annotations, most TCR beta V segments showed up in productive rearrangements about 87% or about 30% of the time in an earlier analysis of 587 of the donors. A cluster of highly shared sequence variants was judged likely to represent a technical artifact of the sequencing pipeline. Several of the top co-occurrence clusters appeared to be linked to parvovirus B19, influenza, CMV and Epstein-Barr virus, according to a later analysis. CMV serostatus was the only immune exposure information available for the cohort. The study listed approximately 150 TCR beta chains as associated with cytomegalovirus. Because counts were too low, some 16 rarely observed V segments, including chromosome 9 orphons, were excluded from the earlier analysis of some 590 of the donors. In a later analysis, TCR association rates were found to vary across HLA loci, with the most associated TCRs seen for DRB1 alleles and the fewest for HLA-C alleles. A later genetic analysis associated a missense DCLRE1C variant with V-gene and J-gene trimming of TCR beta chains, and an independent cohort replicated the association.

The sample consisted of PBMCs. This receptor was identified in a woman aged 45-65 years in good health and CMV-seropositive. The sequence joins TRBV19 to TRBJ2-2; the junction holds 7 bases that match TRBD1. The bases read TGTGCCAGTACAGGGGGACCGCCGAACACCGGGGAGCTGTTTTTT. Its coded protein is CASTGGPPNTGELFF. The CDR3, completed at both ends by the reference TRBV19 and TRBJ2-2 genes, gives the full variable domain DGGITQSPKYLFRKEGQNVTLSCEQNLNHDAMYWYRQDPGQGLRLIYYSQIVNDFQKGDIAEGYSVSREKKESFPLTVTSAQKNPTAFYLCASTGGPPNTGELFFGEGSRLTVL.